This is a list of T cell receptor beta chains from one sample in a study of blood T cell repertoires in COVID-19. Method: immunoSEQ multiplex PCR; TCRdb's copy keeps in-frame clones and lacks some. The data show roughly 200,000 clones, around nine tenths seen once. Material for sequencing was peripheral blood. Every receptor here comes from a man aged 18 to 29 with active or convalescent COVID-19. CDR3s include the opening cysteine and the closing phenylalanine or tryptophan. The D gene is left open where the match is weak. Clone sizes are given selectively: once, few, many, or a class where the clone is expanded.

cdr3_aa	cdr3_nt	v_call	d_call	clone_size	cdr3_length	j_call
CASSGGSNTEAFF	TGTGCCAGCAGTGGAGGGTCGAACACTGAAGCTTTCTTT	TRBV2	.	.	13	TRBJ1-1
CASSQTSSGNTIYF	TGTGCCAGTAGCCAGACAAGCTCTGGAAACACCATATATTTT	TRBV19	.	.	14	TRBJ1-3
CASRNQAGGTYEQYF	TGTGCCAGCAGGAACCAAGCGGGGGGTACCTACGAGCAGTACTTC	TRBV27	TRBD2	.	15	TRBJ2-7
CASSTSVDNEQFF	TGTGCCAGCAGCACAAGCGTTGACAATGAGCAGTTCTTC	TRBV5-4	.	.	13	TRBJ2-1
CASTRGPDYEQYF	TGTGCCAGCACCCGAGGGCCAGATTACGAGCAGTACTTC	TRBV6-5	.	.	13	TRBJ2-7
CASSSTSGRPTDTQYF	TGTGCCAGCAGCTCGACTAGCGGGAGACCCACAGATACGCAGTATTTT	TRBV7-9	TRBD2	.	16	TRBJ2-3
CASSQEAAVYGYTF	TGTGCCAGCAGCCAAGAAGCGGCGGTCTATGGCTACACCTTC	TRBV3-1/TRBV3-2	.	.	14	TRBJ1-2
CASIPTGGNQPQHF	TGTGCCAGCATCCCCACGGGGGGGAATCAGCCCCAGCATTTT	TRBV6-5	.	.	14	TRBJ1-5
CASSVPGMMGQVFSESPLHF	TGCGCCAGCAGCGTACCCGGTATGATGGGACAGGTTTTTTCGGAATCACCCCTCCACTTT	TRBV5-1	TRBD1	.	20	TRBJ1-6
CASSSGLAGVIGETQYF	TGTGCCAGCAGCTCGGGACTAGCGGGGGTGATAGGGGAGACCCAGTACTTC	TRBV7-9	TRBD2	.	17	TRBJ2-5
CASSPEQGSNGYTF	TGCGCCAGCAGCCCAGAACAGGGGTCAAATGGCTACACCTTC	TRBV5-1	TRBD1	.	14	TRBJ1-2
CASTPLANTGELFF	TGCGCCAGCACCCCACTAGCAAACACCGGGGAGCTGTTTTTT	TRBV10-2	.	.	14	TRBJ2-2
CASSQGLAGGPETQYF	TGTGCCAGCAGCCAAGGGTTAGCGGGGGGGCCGGAGACCCAGTACTTC	TRBV3-1/TRBV3-2	TRBD2	.	16	TRBJ2-5
CASSQGEIGEKLFF	TGTGCCAGCAGTCAGGGTGAGATAGGAGAAAAACTGTTTTTT	TRBV6-1	.	.	14	TRBJ1-4
CASGLGMNTEAFF	TGTGCCAGCGGACTAGGGATGAACACTGAAGCTTTCTTT	TRBV2	.	.	13	TRBJ1-1
CASSPLTGINEQYF	TGTGCCAGCTCACCGTTGACAGGGATCAACGAGCAGTACTTC	TRBV18	TRBD1	few	14	TRBJ2-7
CASSLGLGTGTNTEAFF	TGTGCCAGCAGCTTAGGTCTTGGGACAGGGACGAACACTGAAGCTTTCTTT	TRBV7-9	TRBD1	.	17	TRBJ1-1
CASSRTSGGINEQFF	TGTGCCAGCTCCCGGACTAGCGGGGGGATCAATGAGCAGTTCTTC	TRBV11-2	TRBD2	.	15	TRBJ2-1
CSVELAERPYNEQFF	TGCAGCGTGGAACTAGCGGAACGCCCCTACAATGAGCAGTTCTTC	TRBV29-1	TRBD2	once	15	TRBJ2-1
CASSPQTSGSEQYF	TGTGCCAGCAGCCCCCAGACTAGCGGGTCCGAGCAGTACTTC	TRBV7-6	TRBD2	.	14	TRBJ2-7
CASSQDLVKLFF	TGTGCCAGCAGCCAAGATTTAGTAAAACTGTTTTTT	TRBV4-2	.	.	12	TRBJ1-4
CASSDLTGGTEAFF	TGTGCCAGCAGTGATCTTACAGGGGGCACTGAAGCTTTCTTT	TRBV6-1	TRBD1	.	14	TRBJ1-1
CSVEGREISYNEQFF	TGCAGCGTTGAAGGGCGGGAGATCTCCTACAATGAGCAGTTCTTC	TRBV29-1	TRBD2	.	15	TRBJ2-1
CARTLEGAGTGELFF	TGTGCCAGGACGCTGGAGGGGGCGGGCACCGGGGAGCTGTTTTTT	TRBV2	.	.	15	TRBJ2-2
CATSRDHRTPNYGYTF	TGTGCCACCAGCAGAGATCATAGAACTCCAAACTATGGCTACACCTTC	TRBV15	.	.	16	TRBJ1-2
CASKNRGLGSPLHF	TGTGCCAGCAAAAATCGGGGTTTAGGTTCACCCCTCCACTTT	TRBV2	.	.	14	TRBJ1-6
CANKRIQGPTDTQYF	TGTGCCAATAAGAGGATCCAGGGGCCGACAGATACGCAGTATTTT	TRBV30	.	.	15	TRBJ2-3
CASSDNRGLGSPLHF	TGTGCCAGCAGTGACAACAGGGGGCTGGGGTCACCCCTCCACTTT	TRBV6-1	TRBD1	.	15	TRBJ1-6
CASSHAGAPSTDTQYF	TGTGCCAGCTCACATGCGGGGGCCCCTAGCACAGATACGCAGTATTTT	TRBV18	.	.	16	TRBJ2-3
CASSLWAPSYNSPLHF	TGTGCCAGCAGTTTATGGGCACCCTCCTATAATTCACCCCTCCACTTT	TRBV27	.	.	16	TRBJ1-6
CASSESGSNTEAFF	TGTGCCAGCAGTGAATCAGGCTCCAACACTGAAGCTTTCTTT	TRBV25-1	.	.	14	TRBJ1-1
CASSSDGSSGANVLTF	TGTGCCAGCAGCTCCGACGGGAGCTCTGGGGCCAACGTCCTGACTTTC	TRBV7-2	.	.	16	TRBJ2-6
CAWSGTVSNQPQHF	TGTGCCTGGAGTGGCACAGTTAGCAATCAGCCCCAGCATTTT	TRBV30	.	.	14	TRBJ1-5
CASSQGQGFNQPQHF	TGTGCCAGCAGCCAAGGACAGGGCTTTAATCAGCCCCAGCATTTT	TRBV7-2	TRBD1	once	15	TRBJ1-5
CASSPPGRGISEAFF	TGTGCCAGCAGCCCACCTGGGCGGGGGATCTCTGAAGCTTTCTTT	TRBV21-1	.	.	15	TRBJ1-1
CASSARLADSTDTQYF	TGTGCCAGCAGCGCGAGGCTAGCGGACAGCACAGATACGCAGTATTTT	TRBV7-2	TRBD2	.	16	TRBJ2-3
CASSRTSTGELFF	TGTGCCAGCAGCCGGACTAGCACCGGGGAGCTGTTTTTT	TRBV7-7	TRBD2	.	13	TRBJ2-2
CASSQATQGARYGYTF	TGTGCCAGCAGCCAAGCCACGCAGGGGGCTCGCTATGGCTACACCTTC	TRBV3-1/TRBV3-2	TRBD1	.	16	TRBJ1-2
CASSFGGGVTDTQYF	TGCGCCAGCAGCTTTGGCGGGGGGGTCACAGATACGCAGTATTTT	TRBV5-1	TRBD2	once	15	TRBJ2-3
CASSGQGGGNSPLHF	TGTGCCAGCAGCGGACAGGGAGGAGGGAATTCACCCCTCCACTTT	TRBV6-6	TRBD1	few	15	TRBJ1-6
CASSLPSNTEAFF	TGTGCCAGCAGCTTACCCTCGAACACTGAAGCTTTCTTT	TRBV7-2	.	.	13	TRBJ1-1
CASTLRRGGSSIYTQYF	TGTGCCAGCACTCTCCGGCGGGGGGGCTCCTCGATCTATACGCAGTATTTT	TRBV11-2	TRBD2	.	17	TRBJ2-3
CASSQAPGLSTDTQYF	TGTGCCAGCAGCCAAGCCCCCGGACTCAGCACAGATACGCAGTATTTT	TRBV3-1/TRBV3-2	.	few	16	TRBJ2-3
CASSIPGGRGGVQETQYF	TGTGCCAGCAGCATTCCGGGCGGACGGGGGGGCGTACAAGAGACCCAGTACTTC	TRBV5-4	TRBD2	.	18	TRBJ2-5
CASSPTSGIYNEQFF	TGTGCCAGCAGCCCTACTAGCGGGATCTACAATGAGCAGTTCTTC	TRBV3-1/TRBV3-2	TRBD2	.	15	TRBJ2-1
CASSIATGDSGGYTF	TGTGCCAGTAGTATCGCAACAGGGGATTCGGGTGGCTACACCTTC	TRBV19	TRBD1	once	15	TRBJ1-2
CASSLLPETYEQYF	TGTGCCAGCAGCTTATTACCAGAAACCTACGAGCAGTACTTC	TRBV7-2	.	.	14	TRBJ2-7
CASSPRLHSYEQYF	TGTGCCAGCAGCCCCCGACTACACTCCTACGAGCAGTACTTC	TRBV9	.	.	14	TRBJ2-7
CASSEAWDMGEKLFF	TGTGCCAGCAGTGAGGCCTGGGACATGGGGGAAAAACTGTTTTTT	TRBV6-1	.	.	15	TRBJ1-4
CASSRETNSETQYF	TGTGCCAGCAGCAGGGAGACCAATTCGGAGACCCAGTACTTC	TRBV9	.	.	14	TRBJ2-5
CASSGRASYTF	TGTGCCAGCAGTGGGCGGGCGAGCTACACCTTC	TRBV2	.	.	11	TRBJ1-2
CASSQDPSGTSTDTQYF	TGTGCCAGCAGCCAAGATCCTAGCGGGACTAGCACAGATACGCAGTATTTT	TRBV3-1/TRBV3-2	TRBD2	.	17	TRBJ2-3
CASSLGGNTIYF	TGTGCCAGTAGTCTTGGCGGAAACACCATATATTTT	TRBV19	.	.	12	TRBJ1-3
CASIKFRDTDQETQYF	TGTGCCAGCATCAAATTCCGGGACACCGATCAAGAGACCCAGTACTTC	TRBV5-6	.	.	16	TRBJ2-5
CASSHLAGGHTGELFF	TGTGCCAGCAGCCACTTAGCGGGAGGGCACACCGGGGAGCTGTTTTTT	TRBV11-2	TRBD2	.	16	TRBJ2-2
CASSQESGPYNEQFF	TGCGCCAGCAGCCAAGAAAGCGGTCCCTACAATGAGCAGTTCTTC	TRBV4-1	.	.	15	TRBJ2-1
CAWSVQGVEKLFF	TGTGCCTGGAGTGTACAGGGGGTTGAAAAACTGTTTTTT	TRBV30	TRBD1	.	13	TRBJ1-4
CASSLHSGTSGLQETQYF	TGTGCCAGCAGCCTTCATTCCGGGACTAGCGGGTTGCAAGAGACCCAGTACTTC	TRBV4-2	TRBD2	few	18	TRBJ2-5
CSVLRDISYGYTF	TGCAGCGTCCTAAGGGACATTTCCTATGGCTACACCTTC	TRBV29-1	.	.	13	TRBJ1-2
CASSPDRREQYF	TGTGCCAGCAGTCCTGACAGACGCGAGCAGTACTTC	TRBV6-5	.	.	12	TRBJ2-7